A single sample gave rise to the 3 T cell receptor beta chains below, sequenced in a study of cytomegalovirus exposure and HLA in healthy donors (dated by TCRdb to about 2017). Library creation used the immunoSEQ multiplex PCR assay. A mixture of 60 forward primers for TCR Vbeta segments and 13 reverse primers for TCR Jbeta segments was used in the multiplex PCR. The table was pulled from immuneACCESS by TCRdb, which kept in-frame rearrangements only. Such tables lose some clones; where checked, under half of the loss comes from unresolved V genes, and the rest has no known cause. In all, the sample holds some 140,000 clones, and about 74% of those were seen once. The leading ten clones occupy roughly 4% of the sample. The sequencing sample was made of PBMCs. Receptor source: a woman aged 40 to 50 in good health and CMV-seronegative.

This chain joins TRBV6-5 and TRBJ2-3; 13 nucleotides line up with TRBD2. The germline V gene encodes CDR1 MNHEY and CDR2 SVGAGI. V was pared by 4 bases and J by 3 bases, with 4 bases of the junction left unmatched. The CDR3 contains 16 residues. The CDR3 DNA reads TGTGCCAGCAGTTCCGGGACTAGCGGGACTACAGATACGCAGTATTTT. This encodes CASSSGTSGTTDTQYF.

The rearrangement joins TRBV13 to TRBJ1-6; D not resolved. This CDR3 contains 15 residues. CDR1 is PRHDT, CDR2 FYEKMQ, per germline (reference sequence). The ends were cut back, 4 bases at V and 10 bases at J, with 17 bases in the middle. CDR3 bases: TGTGCCAGCAGCTCCGGGGTCGGGAGAGAATCACCCCTCCACTTT. Amino acid sequence: CASSSGVGRESPLHF.

V gene TRBV6-5 combines with J gene TRBJ2-2; D perhaps matches TRBD1 (6 bases). The CDR3 is made up of 15 amino acids. The germline V and J ends were trimmed by 5 bases and 5 bases, with 15 bases remaining between them. Germline-derived CDR1 and CDR2 are MNHEY and SVGAGI. Here the CDR3 reads CASSSSRGRTGELFF. CDR3 nucleotide sequence: TGTGCCAGCAGTAGTTCCAGGGGTCGGACCGGGGAGCTGTTTTTT.